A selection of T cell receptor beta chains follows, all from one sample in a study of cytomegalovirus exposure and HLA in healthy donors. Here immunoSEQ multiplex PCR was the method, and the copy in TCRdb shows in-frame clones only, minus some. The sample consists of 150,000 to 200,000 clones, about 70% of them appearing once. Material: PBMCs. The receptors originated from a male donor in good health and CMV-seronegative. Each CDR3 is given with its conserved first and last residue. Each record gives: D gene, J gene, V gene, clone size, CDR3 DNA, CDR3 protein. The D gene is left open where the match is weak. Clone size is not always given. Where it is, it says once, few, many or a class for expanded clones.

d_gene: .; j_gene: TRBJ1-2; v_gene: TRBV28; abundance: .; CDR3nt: TGTGCCAGCAGCGAACAGGGCTACTATGGCTACACCTTC; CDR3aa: CASSEQGYYGYTF
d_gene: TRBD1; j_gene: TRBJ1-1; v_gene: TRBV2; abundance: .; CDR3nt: TGTGCCAGCAGCGCGGGACAGGGGGACACTGAAGCTTTCTTT; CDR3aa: CASSAGQGDTEAFF
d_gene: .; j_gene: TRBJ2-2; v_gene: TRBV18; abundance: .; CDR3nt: TGTGCCAGCTCACCACCGGCGCCGACTCGCACGAGGGAGCTGTTTTTT; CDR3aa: CASSPPAPTRTRELFF
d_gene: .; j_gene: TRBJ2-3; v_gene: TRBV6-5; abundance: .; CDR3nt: TGTGCCAGCAGCCGTGGACAGCCCGGCACAGATACGCAGTATTTT; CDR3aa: CASSRGQPGTDTQYF
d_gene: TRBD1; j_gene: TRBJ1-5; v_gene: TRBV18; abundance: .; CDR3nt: TGTGCCAGCTCATCAAGGACAGGAACGGATCAGCCCCAGCATTTT; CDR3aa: CASSSRTGTDQPQHF
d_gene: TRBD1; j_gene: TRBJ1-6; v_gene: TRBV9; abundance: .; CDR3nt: TGTGCCAGCAGCGGACAGGGCCGAGGAGAGTCACCCCTCCACTTT; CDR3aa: CASSGQGRGESPLHF
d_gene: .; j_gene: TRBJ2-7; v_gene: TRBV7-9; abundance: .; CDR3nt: TGTGCCAGCAGCTTAAGATCTGGTTCGGGCGAGCAGTACTTC; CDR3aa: CASSLRSGSGEQYF
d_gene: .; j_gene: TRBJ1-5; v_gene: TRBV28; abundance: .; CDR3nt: TGTGCCAGCAGCACAACCTTGACAGCCCTCAATCAGCCCCAGCATTTT; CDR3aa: CASSTTLTALNQPQHF
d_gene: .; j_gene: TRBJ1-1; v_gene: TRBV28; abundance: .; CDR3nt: TGTGCCAGCAGTTTAGGGCTGAACACTGAAGCTTTCTTT; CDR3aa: CASSLGLNTEAFF
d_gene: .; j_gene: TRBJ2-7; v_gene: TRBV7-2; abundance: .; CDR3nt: TGTGCCAGCAGCTTAGTAGCGGTTAGCTCCTACGAGCAGTACTTC; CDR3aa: CASSLVAVSSYEQYF
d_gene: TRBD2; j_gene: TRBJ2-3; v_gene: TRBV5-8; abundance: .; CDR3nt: TGTGCCAGCAGCTTTAGCGGGGGGGCAGGGGCAGATACGCAGTATTTT; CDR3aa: CASSFSGGAGADTQYF
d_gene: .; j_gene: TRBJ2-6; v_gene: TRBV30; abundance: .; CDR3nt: TGTGCCTGGAGTGTACTTGGTGGGGTAGCGGGGGCCAACGTCCTGACTTTC; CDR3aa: CAWSVLGGVAGANVLTF
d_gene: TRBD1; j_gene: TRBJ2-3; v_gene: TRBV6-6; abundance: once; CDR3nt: TGTGCCAGCAGTACCCGGGACAGGCCTGGATATACGCAGTATTTT; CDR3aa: CASSTRDRPGYTQYF
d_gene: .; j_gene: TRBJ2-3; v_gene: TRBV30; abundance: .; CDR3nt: TGTGCCTGGAGTGGCAGGGTGGGAGATACGCAGTATTTT; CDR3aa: CAWSGRVGDTQYF
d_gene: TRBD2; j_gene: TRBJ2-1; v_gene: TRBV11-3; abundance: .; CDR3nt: TGTGCCAGCAGCTTTAGCGGGAGCCACTACAATGAGCAGTTCTTC; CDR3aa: CASSFSGSHYNEQFF
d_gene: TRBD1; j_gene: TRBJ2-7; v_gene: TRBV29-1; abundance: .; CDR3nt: TGCAGCGTTGGACAGGGCTCCTACGAGCAGTACTTC; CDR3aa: CSVGQGSYEQYF
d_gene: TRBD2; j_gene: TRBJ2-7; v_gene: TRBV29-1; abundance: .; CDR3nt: TGCAGCGTTGGGGACAGGGGAAAGGGACTAGCGGGGCCCGAGCCCCTCTACGAGCAGTACTTC; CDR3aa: CSVGDRGKGLAGPEPLYEQYF
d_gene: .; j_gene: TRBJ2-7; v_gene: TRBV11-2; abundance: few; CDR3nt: TGTGCCAGCAGTCGCTCTAGACTGGCATCCTACGAGCAGTACTTC; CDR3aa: CASSRSRLASYEQYF
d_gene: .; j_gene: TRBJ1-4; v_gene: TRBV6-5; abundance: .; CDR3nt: TGTGCCAGCGGTATCAGGGGCGCGGAACTGTTTTTT; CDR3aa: CASGIRGAELFF
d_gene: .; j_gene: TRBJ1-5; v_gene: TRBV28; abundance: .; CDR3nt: TGTGCCAGCAGTTCAGGGATGTCGGGCAATCAGCCCCAGCATTTT; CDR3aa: CASSSGMSGNQPQHF
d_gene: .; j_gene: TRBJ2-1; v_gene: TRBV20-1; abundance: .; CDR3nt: TGCAGTGCTATATACAATGAGCAGTTCTTC; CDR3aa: CSAIYNEQFF
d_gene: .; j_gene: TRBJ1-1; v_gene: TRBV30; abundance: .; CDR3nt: TGTGCCTGGTCCCACGGGCAGGGTTATCCTGAAGCTTTCTTT; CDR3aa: CAWSHGQGYPEAFF